Listed below are T cell receptor beta chains from one sample, sequenced in a study of T cell responses to AZD1222 COVID-19 vaccine. Assay: immunoSEQ multiplex PCR; the TCRdb copy retains only in-frame clones and omits some. The sample has some 120,000 clones, over 70% seen once; the top ten hold about 6%. The input for sequencing was peripheral blood, taken on day 0 of AZD1222 vaccination. These receptors were obtained from an adult in good health. Both conserved end residues are part of each CDR3. The order of the fields is J gene, V gene, clone size, D gene, CDR3 DNA, CDR3 protein. D genes are given only for firm matches. Part of the rows lack a size; the others show once, few, many or a class for expanded clones.

>TRBJ2-2|TRBV11-3|once|-
TGTGCCAGCAGCTTTGGGGGATGGAACACCGGGGAGCTGTTTTTT
CASSFGGWNTGELFF
>TRBJ1-2|TRBV5-1|-|-
TGCGCCAGCAGCCCGGGGGGTGGGACATCTGGCTACACCTTC
CASSPGGGTSGYTF
>TRBJ2-2|TRBV14|-|TRBD1
TGTGCCAGCAGCCAAGAAGGACAGGCCGGGGAGCTGTTTTTT
CASSQEGQAGELFF
>TRBJ2-2|TRBV12-5|few|-
TGTGCTAGTGCTTCATCAACAGGGCGTAGCACCGGGGAGCTGTTTTTT
CASASSTGRSTGELFF
>TRBJ2-2|TRBV29-1|once|TRBD1
TGCAGCGGATTGACAGGGAGCACCGGGGAGCTGTTTTTT
CSGLTGSTGELFF
>TRBJ2-7|TRBV7-9|-|TRBD2
TGTGCCAGCAGCGGGGCTAGCGGGACCTACGAGCAGTACTTC
CASSGASGTYEQYF
>TRBJ2-1|TRBV7-2|-|-
TGTGCCAGCGGGGCGGGGAGAAGCTCCTACAATGAGCAGTTCTTC
CASGAGRSSYNEQFF
>TRBJ1-6|TRBV30|-|-
TGTGCCTGGAGTGCCTCGGAGGGGCCCCAATATTCACCCCTCCACTTT
CAWSASEGPQYSPLHF
>TRBJ2-5|TRBV6-5|-|TRBD2
TGTGCCAGCAGAGGACTAGCGGGGGAAGAGACCCAGTACTTC
CASRGLAGEETQYF
>TRBJ2-7|TRBV11-3|-|-
TGTGCCAGCAGCTTAACAGCACTGGCCTACGAGCAGTACTTC
CASSLTALAYEQYF
>TRBJ2-1|TRBV5-4|-|-
TGTGCCAGCAGCTCCGCCGCCGGTCACAATGAGCAGTTCTTC
CASSSAAGHNEQFF
>TRBJ2-7|TRBV30|-|TRBD1
TGTGCCTGGGGGACAGGGTCGTCCTACGAGCAGTACTTC
CAWGTGSSYEQYF